This TCR beta chain emerged from a study of STAT5B mutations in CD4+ large granular lymphocyte leukemia. Overall study context: Among healthy donors, a particular HLA allele went with more CDR3 'QG' motifs. Study results and limitations: TRBV06-family usage was enriched in top patient clones (8/27) versus controls (2/35).

With regard to this clone: The antigen is not known.

Clones were read by immunoSEQ multiplex PCR, and TCRdb kept only the in-frame ones, dropping some. Of roughly 29,000 clones listed, 60% to 85% are singletons. The germline V gene encodes CDR1 SGHDN and CDR2 FVKESK. Losses at the gene ends were 4 bases for V and 5 bases for J; bases not matched to a gene: 10. The CDR3 covers 16 residues. The sequence came from a human donor in good health. Sequenced sample: CD4+ T cells from blood buffy coats. The chain employs TRBV14 and TRBJ2-1; 8 bases match TRBD2. CDR3 region: CASSRSILAANNEQFF. CDR3 DNA sequence: TGTGCCAGCAGCCGCTCCATACTAGCGGCAAACAATGAGCAGTTCTTC.